The sequence of this T cell receptor beta chain was determined in a study of glioma-infiltrating T cells after dendritic cell vaccination. Study-wide background: Glioblastoma patients came from Phase I and II dendritic cell vaccination trials. Monocyte-derived dendritic cells, cultured 7 to 8 days with IL-4 and GM-CSF, were pulsed with autologous tumor lysate. Patients received autologous tumor lysate-pulsed dendritic cell vaccination between the early 2000s and the early 2010s.

This sample's time point: after dendritic cell vaccination, including at tumor progression/relapse. Only patients with spare fresh-frozen tumor and over two years of follow-up were included. The CDR3 totals 13 residues. V lost 6 bases and J lost 4; bases outside the gene matches: 5. CDR1 and CDR2 from the germline V gene are MNHEY and SMNVEV (reference sequence). Libraries were prepared by immunoSEQ multiplex PCR; TCRdb keeps only in-frame clonotypes and omits some of them. The table includes roughly 80,000 clones, roughly 91% detected once. V usage is TRBV27 and J usage is TRBJ2-5, with 7 bases aligning to TRBD2. The source is a human donor with glioblastoma. Sequencing was performed on blood, taken after dendritic cell vaccination. CDR3: CASSRAGRETQYF. For the CDR3, the DNA is TGTGCCAGCAGCCGAGCGGGGAGAGAGACCCAGTACTTC.